The 25 T cell receptor beta chains below were found in one sample sequenced in a study of shared clonotypes between healthy human individuals. Terminally differentiated effector memory CD45RA+ cells were excluded by CCR7 positive selection of CD45RO-negative cells. TCRdb's copy holds only in-frame clones and misses some; the assay was immunoSEQ multiplex PCR. The sample lists 1.5 million to 2.5 million clones, approximately 94% seen once, with 0.95% to 1.5% in the top ten. The specimen was naive CD8+ T cells sorted from blood. These receptors were obtained from a man in his late teens or twenties in good health.

In DNA form, the CDR3 reads TGTGCCAGCAGGTATGCGGACGGGACTGACTATAGCAATCAGCCCCAGCATTTT. It translates to CASRYADGTDYSNQPQHF. V gene TRBV5-4 combines with J gene TRBJ1-5, with a tentative D call TRBD1 (5 bases). Germline loops: CDR1 SGHNT, CDR2 YYREEE (reference sequence). Trimming shortened V by 5 bases and J by 0 bases, and 21 bases separated the two germline ends. There are 18 residues in the CDR3.

The rearrangement links TRBV29-1 to TRBJ2-3; 7 bases align to TRBD1. The CDR3 has 15 residues. V lost 3 bases and J lost 4; bases outside the gene matches: 10. Germline V gives CDR1 SQVTM, CDR2 ANQGSEA. Written as DNA, the CDR3 is TGCAGCGTTGAGGACGACAGGGAAGGGGCAGATACGCAGTATTTT. This sequence encodes CSVEDDREGADTQYF.

Comment on this clone: With a much larger clone just one base away, this may be a read error. Other DNA sequences in this sample translate to the same CDR3. The V call is TRBV5-8, the J call TRBJ2-7; 7 bases line up with TRBD1. This CDR3 comprises 13 residues. The ends lost 0 bases at V and 5 bases at J; junction bases unmatched: 2. From germline, CDR1 is SGHTS and CDR2 YDEGEE. The CDR3 DNA reads as TGTGCCAGCAGCTTGGGACAGGGCGACGAGCAGTACTTC. The encoded protein is CASSLGQGDEQYF.

J is TRBJ1-4 and V is TRBV15, with D possibly being TRBD1 (5 bases). This CDR3 contains 12 residues. In germline, CDR1 is LNHNV, CDR2 YYDKDF (reference sequence). Trimming took off 8 bases at V and 4 bases at J, with 8 bases between the two ends. The CDR3: CATGDGNEKLFF. CDR3 coding DNA: TGTGCCACCGGGGACGGTAATGAAAAACTGTTTTTT. The variable domain in full, completed from reference TRBV15 and TRBJ1-4, reads DAMVIQNPRYQVTQFGKPVTLSCSQTLNHNVMYWYQQKSSQAPKLLFHYYDKDFNNEADTPDNFQSRRPNTSFCFLDIRSPGLGDTAMYLCATGDGNEKLFFGSGTQLSVL.

The gene calls are TRBV6-1 and TRBJ2-7, with D possibly being TRBD1 or TRBD2 (7 bases each). Deletions cut 4 bases from V and 2 bases from J, with 21 bases between. The germline CDR1 and CDR2 sequences are MNHNS and SASEGT. CDR3 length equals 17 residues. The CDR3: CASSVYVGGTAPYEQYF. CDR3 in DNA: TGTGCCAGCAGTGTATATGTGGGAGGGACAGCCCCCTACGAGCAGTACTTC.

Comment on this clone: Other DNA sequences in the sample encode the same CDR3. V gene TRBV14 combines with J gene TRBJ2-7; D possibly matches TRBD1 or TRBD2 (5 bases each). V dropped 0 bases and J dropped 3 bases, with 9 bases sitting between them. The germline V gene has CDR1 SGHDN and CDR2 FVKESK. The CDR3 is 14 residues long. CDR3: CASSQDGGIYEQYF. In DNA, the CDR3 is TGTGCCAGCAGCCAAGATGGGGGTATCTACGAGCAGTACTTC.

The rearrangement uses TRBV27 and TRBJ1-5; 9 bases align to TRBD1. CDR1 and CDR2 (germline): MNHEY, SMNVEV (reference sequence). The CDR3 runs 15 residues. J was trimmed by 4 bases and V by 6 bases; bases with no gene match: 7. The CDR3 region has the DNA TGTGCCAGCAGGGTGGTCGGGACAGGGAATCAGCCCCAGCATTTT. Protein sequence: CASRVVGTGNQPQHF.

This clone was counted a single time. This chain connects TRBV19 to TRBJ1-1; D remains unclear. The V and J ends lost 4 bases and 4 bases respectively, with 25 bases between them. CDR3 length: 18 residues. Per germline, CDR1 LNHDA and CDR2 SQIVND (reference sequence). In nucleotides, the CDR3 is TGTGCCAGTAGTACGCCCCCCCATTTCTTGGGTCGAAGCACTGAAGCTTTCTTT. Amino acid sequence: CASSTPPHFLGRSTEAFF.

This chain links TRBV5-4 with TRBJ1-1, with unresolved D. In germline, CDR1 is SGHNT, CDR2 YYREEE (reference sequence). V was clipped by 4 bases and J by 2 bases, with 6 bases between them. CDR3 length: 12 residues. The CDR3 DNA follows: TGTGCCAGCAGCCACTTCAACACTGAAGCTTTCTTT. Protein product: CASSHFNTEAFF.

The chain employs TRBV29-1 and TRBJ2-1, with unresolved D. The CDR3 covers 12 residues. Per germline, CDR1 SQVTM and CDR2 ANQGSEA. Trimming pared 6 bases from V and 6 bases from J, leaving 12 bases between. The CDR3 reads CSVGRAGNEQFF. The CDR3 DNA reads as TGCAGCGTAGGAAGGGCAGGCAATGAGCAGTTCTTC.

The chain joins TRBV21-1 to TRBJ2-3; TRBD1 is taken as the D call from the table, unchecked against the DNA. TRBV21-1 is flagged as a pseudogene. The CDR3 is made up of 14 amino acids. CDR3 protein: CASSQGQGTDTQYF. The CDR3 DNA reads as TGTGCCAGCAGCCAAGGACAGGGCACAGATACGCAGTATTTT.

This clone was counted between two and nine times. Other DNA sequences of this sample code for an identical CDR3. The V and J genes are TRBV6-1 and TRBJ2-2; D gene uncertain. Germline V CDR1 and CDR2: MNHNS, SASEGT. V lost 6 bases, J lost 5 bases, and 10 bases lay in between. The CDR3 extends over 13 amino acids. CDR3 sequence: CASSERDTGELFF. The CDR3 DNA sequence: TGTGCCAGCAGCGAAAGGGATACCGGGGAGCTGTTTTTT.

This chain joins TRBV14 and TRBJ2-2; D not certain. Germline CDR1 and CDR2: SGHDN and FVKESK. The CDR3 covers 15 residues. The germline V and J ends were trimmed by 1 base and 7 bases, with 13 bases remaining between them. The CDR3 region has the DNA TGTGCCAGCAGCCAAGTAGGACGTGGAAGCGGGGAGCTGTTTTTT. It encodes CASSQVGRGSGELFF.

The chain links TRBV4-1 to TRBJ1-1; 7 positions match TRBD1. V lost 3 bases to trimming and J lost 5 bases; unmatched junction nucleotides: 9. CDR1 and CDR2 from the germline V gene are MGHRA and YSYEKL. The CDR3 covers 15 residues. CDR3 nucleotide sequence: TGCGCCAGCAGCCAGGCGGCAGGGGGTAAGACTGAAGCTTTCTTT. Amino acids: CASSQAAGGKTEAFF.

On this clone itself: Other DNA sequences in the sample encode the same CDR3. The chain combines TRBV29-1 with TRBJ2-7; perhaps TRBD1 as D (6 bases). V dropped 1 base and J dropped 0 bases, with 7 bases sitting between them. This CDR3 spans 13 amino acids. CDR1 and CDR2 (germline): SQVTM, ANQGSEA. CDR3: CSVEGDTSYEQYF. As DNA, the CDR3 is TGCAGCGTTGAAGGGGACACCTCCTACGAGCAGTACTTC.

The chain is built from TRBV9 and TRBJ1-3, with 7 bases that match TRBD1. The CDR3 is made up of 15 amino acids. The ends lost 0 bases at V and 4 bases at J; junction bases unmatched: 4. Germline lookup yields CDR1 SGDLS and CDR2 YYNGEE. CDR3 protein: CASSVGQGRGNTIYF. CDR3 nucleotides: TGTGCCAGCAGCGTAGGACAGGGAAGAGGAAACACCATATATTTT.

V and J are TRBV28 and TRBJ1-5; D ambiguous. Trimming took 6 bases from V and 7 from J, leaving 13 bases between them. Germline V gene sequence: CDR1 MDHEN, CDR2 SYDVKM. CDR3 length equals 13 residues. CDR3: CASRFTMGQPQHF. The CDR3 region has the DNA TGTGCCAGCAGATTTACGATGGGGCAGCCCCAGCATTTT.

Here the CDR3 DNA reads TGTGCCAGCAGTTACCGGGCTATAGGGAACGAGCAGTACTTC. The encoded protein is CASSYRAIGNEQYF. The V and J genes are TRBV6-5 and TRBJ2-7; D is unclear. CDR1 and CDR2 from the germline V gene are MNHEY and SVGAGI. CDR3 length: 14 amino acids. V was cut by 2 bases and J by 5 bases, with 13 bases left in between.

CDR3: CASSQLTVDYGYTF. CDR3 bases: TGCGCCAGCAGCCAATTGACAGTTGACTATGGCTACACCTTC. V usage is TRBV4-1 and J usage is TRBJ1-2; TRBD1 is a possible D gene (5 bases). Germline lookup yields CDR1 MGHRA and CDR2 YSYEKL. V dropped 2 bases and J dropped 3 bases, with 10 bases sitting between them. There are 14 residues in the CDR3.

This chain links TRBV9 with TRBJ1-2; D is possibly TRBD1 (6 bases). The CDR3 is 16 residues long. Germline CDR1 reads SGDLS; CDR2 reads YYNGEE. V shed 0 bases and J shed 4 bases, with 16 bases lying between them. The CDR3 bases are TGTGCCAGCAGCGTAGACCCTCTGGACAGTTCCTATGGCTACACCTTC. It translates to CASSVDPLDSSYGYTF.

This rearrangement joins TRBV29-1 to TRBJ2-3; D unclear. CDR3 length: 13 residues. Germline V gene data show CDR1 as SQVTM and CDR2 as ANQGSEA. V lost 2 bases and J lost 7, with 13 bases in between. The CDR3 region has the DNA TGCAGCGTTGAACTTCCGGGTGGGAATACGCAGTATTTT. Encoded protein: CSVELPGGNTQYF.

The genes are TRBV7-6 and TRBJ1-6; no clear D. The CDR3 extends over 16 amino acids. With 7 bases removed from V and 5 bases from J, the gap between germline ends came to 18 bases. Germline-derived CDR1 and CDR2 are SGHVS and FNYEAQ. In DNA form, the CDR3 reads TGTGCCAGCACTCTGGGAACAGCTGGGAATAATTCACCCCTCCACTTT. Protein product: CASTLGTAGNNSPLHF.

The chain combines TRBV5-6 with TRBJ1-4; no firm D call. CDR3 length: 15 residues. From germline, CDR1 is SGHDT and CDR2 YYEEEE. Trimming removed 4 bases from V and 0 bases from J, with 10 bases in between. CDR3 coding DNA: TGTGCCAGCAGCCGTTGGGATGCAACTAATGAAAAACTGTTTTTT. This gives the protein CASSRWDATNEKLFF. Combining the CDR3 with reference TRBV5-6 and TRBJ1-4 gives the whole variable domain DAGVTQSPTHLIKTRGQQVTLRCSPKSGHDTVSWYQQALGQGPQFIFQYYEEEERQRGNFPDRFSGHQFPNYSSELNVNALLLGDSALYLCASSRWDATNEKLFFGSGTQLSVL.

The V call is TRBV18, the J call TRBJ1-5; no clear D. The CDR3 loop spans 13 amino acids. Trimming took off 3 bases at V and 12 bases at J, with 15 bases between the two ends. CDR1 and CDR2 (germline): KGHSH, LQKENI. CDR3 sequence: CASSPTPREDQHF. CDR3 nucleotide sequence: TGTGCCAGCTCACCCACCCCGCGGGAGGACCAGCATTTT.

The genes are TRBV7-9 and TRBJ2-1; TRBD2 matches 11 bases. V lost 5 bases to trimming and J lost 4 bases; unmatched junction nucleotides: 7. This CDR3 has 16 residues. Germline V CDR1 and CDR2: SEHNR, FQNEAQ (reference sequence). CDR3 bases: TGTGCCAGCAGCCCGCGGGGACTAGCGGATTACAATGAGCAGTTCTTC. This sequence encodes CASSPRGLADYNEQFF.